This passage covers 30 T cell receptor beta chains from one sample sequenced in a study of blood T cells in healthy people across ages. A J-beta primer mix and a sample-barcoded 5' primer were used in a second PCR of roughly 6 to 11 cycles. One entry per CDR3 protein, called by TCRdb with MiXCR from the 5' RACE reads. In the table there are about 900,000 distinct CDR3 sequences, about 62% of which are singletons. Sequencing was carried out using blood. The receptor set was obtained from a man aged 25 to 40 in good health.

V gene TRBV5-6 combines with J gene TRBJ1-5, with D perhaps TRBD1 (5 bases). This CDR3 is 16 amino acids long. V lost 4 bases and J lost 0, with 14 bases in between. Germline V CDR1 and CDR2: SGHDT, YYEEEE. The CDR3 here is CASSPGGLNSNQPQHF. CDR3 in DNA: TGTGCCAGCAGCCCTGGGGGATTAAATAGCAATCAGCCCCAGCATTTT.

This chain uses TRBV29-1 with TRBJ2-4, with D tentatively TRBD2 (6 bases). Trimming left V 7 bases short and J 6 bases short, with 16 bases between. Per germline, CDR1 SQVTM and CDR2 ANQGSEA. This CDR3 has 13 amino acids. The CDR3 DNA reads TGCAGCGCGGAGGACTATGGTGGAAACATTCAGTACTTC. Translated, it gives CSAEDYGGNIQYF.

The chain joins TRBV4-3 to TRBJ2-1; TRBD1 aligns across 7 bases. The germline gives CDR1 LGHNA, CDR2 YSLEER. V shed 0 bases and J 5 bases; nucleotides not matched to a gene: 4. The CDR3 covers 15 residues. The DNA for the CDR3 is TGCGCCAGCAGCCAAGATTGGCAGGGGGACAATGAGCAGTTCTTC. Residues: CASSQDWQGDNEQFF.

This clonotype was counted only a few times. The V call is TRBV20-1, the J call TRBJ2-1; D is perhaps TRBD1 (6 bases). The length of the CDR3 is 15 residues. Germline V gene data show CDR1 as DFQATT and CDR2 as SNEGSKA (reference sequence). The V and J ends lost 5 bases and 4 bases respectively, with 18 bases between them. The CDR3 nucleotides read TGCAGTGCTTTCCACAGGGACGAACTTTACAATGAGCAGTTCTTC. As protein: CSAFHRDELYNEQFF.

This chain links TRBV7-8 with TRBJ2-1, with 8 bases that match TRBD1. This CDR3 contains 17 residues. Looked up from germline, CDR1 is SGHVS and CDR2 is FQNEAQ. J was trimmed by 3 bases and V by 1 base; bases with no gene match: 8. This CDR3 is CASSLGRTGPRYNEQFF. The DNA for the CDR3 is TGTGCCAGCAGCTTAGGGAGGACAGGGCCCCGCTACAATGAGCAGTTCTTC.

The chain couples TRBV6-1 to TRBJ2-5, with D possibly matching TRBD2 (6 bases). Judging by the DNA end, TRBJ2-7 fits better; the J call may be wrong. The CDR3 has 13 residues. Germline CDR1 is MNHNS and CDR2 is SASEGT. CDR3 sequence (DNA): TGTGCCAGCGGCGGGGCCTCACCCTACGAGCAGTACTTC. Its translation: CASGGASPYEQYF.

V usage is TRBV7-2 and J usage is TRBJ2-5; D gene ambiguous. The CDR3 spans 14 residues. With 5 bases removed from V and 2 bases from J, the gap between germline ends came to 12 bases. Germline V lookup: CDR1 SGHTA, CDR2 FQGNSA. The CDR3 protein is CASSPWRVQETQYF. The CDR3 coding sequence is TGTGCCAGCAGCCCCTGGAGAGTACAAGAGACCCAGTACTTC.

This chain links TRBV5-6 with TRBJ1-1; D is unclear. V was trimmed by 4 bases and J by 4 bases, leaving 11 bases between them. This CDR3 spans 13 amino acids. Germline V gene data show CDR1 as SGHDT and CDR2 as YYEEEE. The CDR3 region is CASSQTISTEAFF. The CDR3, as DNA: TGTGCCAGCAGCCAAACAATCTCCACTGAAGCTTTCTTT.

This sequence joins TRBV29-1 and TRBJ2-1; TRBD1 agrees at 10 bases. This CDR3 comprises 15 residues. The germline V gene encodes CDR1 SQVTM and CDR2 ANQGSEA. V shed 1 base, J shed 6 bases, and the junction held 6 bases outside the gene matches. The CDR3 region has the DNA TGCAGCGTTGAAGGGAGACAGGGGGCGGTCAATGAGCAGTTCTTC. Its translation: CSVEGRQGAVNEQFF.

The rearrangement links TRBV28 to TRBJ2-1; D not certain. V was trimmed by 2 bases and J by 6 bases, leaving 11 bases between them. Germline CDR1 reads MDHEN; CDR2 reads SYDVKM. This CDR3 region has 14 residues. Here the CDR3 DNA reads TGTGCCAGCAGTTTAATTATCGCTTTCAATGAGCAGTTCTTC. It encodes CASSLIIAFNEQFF.

For the CDR3, the DNA is TGTGCCAGCAGTGAAGGGGCAGGACTTATGAACACTGAAGCTTTCTTT. Translation gives CASSEGAGLMNTEAFF. The chain is built from TRBV25-1 and TRBJ1-1; D is perhaps TRBD1 (5 bases). V was clipped by 2 bases and J by 0 bases, with 13 bases between them. CDR1 and CDR2 from the germline V gene are MGHDK and SYGVNS. The CDR3 is 16 residues long.

Of note for this clonotype: An end of the junction does not agree with germline; a read error may underlie this. The chain joins TRBV18 to TRBJ2-5; D remains unclear. Looked up from germline, CDR1 is KGHSH and CDR2 is LQKENI. The CDR3 totals 13 residues. Here the CDR3 reads CAGSPALQETQYF. For the CDR3, the DNA is TGTGCCGGCTCACCGGCTCTCCAAGAGACCCAGTACTTC.

The chain carries TRBV7-2 and TRBJ2-2; 8 positions agree with TRBD2. The CDR3 sequence is 16 residues long. Germline CDR1 reads SGHTA; CDR2 reads FQGNSA. V shed 0 bases and J 5 bases; nucleotides not matched to a gene: 5. The DNA for the CDR3 is TGTGCCAGCAGCTTAGCCAGCGGGGGACTTACCGGGGAGCTGTTTTTT. This codes for CASSLASGGLTGELFF.

The gene calls are TRBV5-5 and TRBJ1-5; TRBD1 agrees at 10 bases. Germline V CDR1 and CDR2: SGHKS, YYEKEE (reference sequence). V was pared by 4 bases and J by 1 base, with 5 bases of the junction left unmatched. The CDR3 contains 16 residues. CDR3 DNA: TGTGCCAGCAGCCTGCGGACAGGGGGGAGCAATCAGCCCCAGCATTTT. As protein: CASSLRTGGSNQPQHF.

The chain recombines TRBV6-2 or TRBV6-3 with TRBJ2-7; D remains unclear. V gave up 0 bases and J gave up 4 bases, with 7 bases separating them. This CDR3 is 13 amino acids long. The germline gives CDR1 MNHEY, CDR2 SVGEGT. The CDR3 sequence: CASSYSYYYEQYF. DNA of the CDR3: TGTGCCAGCAGTTACTCATACTATTACGAGCAGTACTTC.

V gene TRBV7-9 combines with J gene TRBJ2-1, with 11 bases identical to TRBD1. J was trimmed by 8 bases and V by 4 bases; bases with no gene match: 10. The CDR3 length is 16 residues. Germline V gene data show CDR1 as SEHNR and CDR2 as FQNEAQ (reference sequence). The DNA of the CDR3 is TGTGCCAGCAGCTCGAGGGACAGGGGGGCCTGGGATGAGCAGTTCTTC. Residues: CASSSRDRGAWDEQFF.

The chain couples TRBV7-2 to TRBJ1-2; 7 bases line up with TRBD1. Per germline, CDR1 SGHTA and CDR2 FQGNSA. The CDR3 consists of 16 residues. V was clipped by 4 bases and J by 0 bases; unmatched bases: 8. In DNA form, the CDR3 reads TGTGCCAGCAGCTCCGGTGGGACAGCCACTAACTATGGCTACACCTTC. Amino acid sequence: CASSSGGTATNYGYTF.

This rearrangement joins TRBV7-3 to TRBJ2-5, with D perhaps TRBD1 (7 bases). V lost 5 bases, J lost 2 bases, and 18 bases lay in between. The CDR3 loop spans 16 amino acids. Germline CDR1 and CDR2: SGHTA and FQGTGA. The CDR3 bases are TGTGCCAGCAGCCCAAGGGGGCAGGGGACTCAAGAGACCCAGTACTTC. Translating gives CASSPRGQGTQETQYF.

This chain connects TRBV29-1 to TRBJ2-7; D is perhaps TRBD2 (5 bases). Deletions cut 6 bases from V and 2 bases from J, with 14 bases between. Germline V gives CDR1 SQVTM, CDR2 ANQGSEA. The CDR3 length is 13 residues. The CDR3 DNA sequence: TGCAGCGTCAGACGTCGGGGTACCTACGAGCAGTACTTC. Its protein is CSVRRRGTYEQYF.

In this sample, this clonotype turned up a few times. The CDR3 spells CATSTGQGIDTQYF. The CDR3 DNA follows: TGTGCCACCAGCACCGGACAGGGGATAGATACGCAGTATTTT. V and J are TRBV15 and TRBJ2-3; TRBD1 matches 9 bases. V lost 4 bases and J lost 5; bases outside the gene matches: 4. The CDR3 totals 14 residues. The germline V gene encodes CDR1 LNHNV and CDR2 YYDKDF (reference sequence).

This clonotype has a handful of counts. V usage is TRBV6-6 and J usage is TRBJ2-7, with a possible D match to TRBD2 (5 bases). Germline V lookup: CDR1 MNHNY, CDR2 SVGAGI (reference sequence). V lost 5 bases and J lost 0, with 11 bases in between. The CDR3 has 14 residues. The DNA of the CDR3 is TGTGCCAGCAGTATCGCCCTAGCCTCCTACGAGCAGTACTTC. Translation gives CASSIALASYEQYF.

This clonotype was found a few times. This chain uses TRBV12-3 or TRBV12-4 with TRBJ1-5, with D maybe TRBD1 (5 bases). The CDR3 runs to 15 residues. V lost 1 base and J 6 bases, leaving 13 bases between the germline ends. The CDR3 nucleotides read TGTGCCAGCAGTTTAGTGGGGGGAGCGGCTCAGCCCCAGCATTTT. This translates into CASSLVGGAAQPQHF.

The genes are TRBV7-9 and TRBJ2-7; 7 nucleotides line up with TRBD1. Germline V lookup: CDR1 SEHNR, CDR2 FQNEAQ (reference sequence). This CDR3 comprises 16 residues. V shed 7 bases and J 1 base; nucleotides not matched to a gene: 13. Written as DNA, the CDR3 is TGTGCCAGCAAACCTTTCCCTCCGGACAGGTCCTACGAGCAGTACTTC. Protein product: CASKPFPPDRSYEQYF.

V and J are TRBV6-5 and TRBJ2-7, with a tentative D call TRBD1 (5 bases). Germline CDR1 and CDR2: MNHEY and SVGAGI. The CDR3 has 14 amino acids. Trimming took 4 bases from V and 1 from J, leaving 11 bases between them. For the CDR3, the DNA is TGTGCCAGCAGTTGCTTGGCAGGGTCCTACGAGCAGTACTTC. Protein sequence: CASSCLAGSYEQYF.

To note about this clonotype: Relative to the germline gene, one junction end is altered; a read error may explain this. The chain links TRBV20-1 to TRBJ2-1, with D maybe TRBD1 (5 bases). The CDR3 is made up of 13 amino acids. Germline lookup yields CDR1 DFQATT and CDR2 SNEGSKA (reference sequence). CDR3 coding DNA: TGCAGCGCTAGAGATCTAGGGGACAATGAGCAGTTCTTC. Protein product: CSARDLGDNEQFF.

The chain employs TRBV20-1 and TRBJ1-1; 9 bases map to TRBD1. V lost 1 base and J lost 0; bases outside the gene matches: 9. The CDR3 has 17 amino acids. Germline CDR1 is DFQATT and CDR2 is SNEGSKA (reference sequence). CDR3 coding DNA: TGCAGTGCTAGAGCATACAGGGGGCCCAACCTGAACACTGAAGCTTTCTTT. It translates to CSARAYRGPNLNTEAFF.

This rearrangement joins TRBV14 to TRBJ1-2; tentative D call: TRBD1 (5 bases). Trimming removed 1 base at V and 3 bases at J, with 9 bases between. Looked up from germline, CDR1 is SGHDN and CDR2 is FVKESK. This CDR3 has 14 residues. CDR3 residues: CASSQAGTDYGYTF. In DNA, the CDR3 is TGTGCCAGCAGCCAAGCCGGGACTGACTATGGCTACACCTTC.

On this clonotype: This may come from a read error, since a much larger clone is one base off. This chain links TRBV7-2 with TRBJ2-5; 8 nucleotides align to TRBD1. The CDR3 contains 14 residues. V lost 1 base to trimming and J lost 13 bases; unmatched junction nucleotides: 11. CDR1 SGHTA and CDR2 FQGNSA come from the germline V gene. CDR3 in amino acids: CASSLGPARGRSYF. CDR3 bases: TGTGCCAGCAGCTTAGGTCCTGCCAGGGGGCGGTCGTACTTC.

In its sample, this clonotype was seen once. The rearrangement joins TRBV7-9 to TRBJ2-5, with 9 bases matching TRBD2. The CDR3 totals 15 residues. The germline V gene has CDR1 SEHNR and CDR2 FQNEAQ (reference sequence). V was clipped by 5 bases and J by 0 bases; unmatched bases: 4. CDR3 DNA sequence: TGTGCCAGCAGCCCGCTAGCGGGGTACCAAGAGACCCAGTACTTC. This translates into CASSPLAGYQETQYF.

DNA for the CDR3: TGTGCCAGCAGCCAAGAGGGAAACCATGAGCAGTTCTTC. The encoded protein is CASSQEGNHEQFF. The V call is TRBV3-1, the J call TRBJ2-1; D not resolved. The germline CDR1 and CDR2 sequences are LGHDT and YNNKEL (reference sequence). The CDR3 runs to 13 residues. V lost 0 bases to trimming and J lost 8 bases, with 8 bases between them.